These T cell receptor beta chains were read from a single sample in a study of human T cells and chemical hapten exposure. TCRdb re-derived calls from the RACE reads in MiXCR, one entry per CDR3 protein. This repertoire shows around 95,000 distinct CDR3 sequences, 9.5% to 14% found once; its top ten account for approximately 3.1%. Sample: whole blood, taken in connection with sensitization to the hapten diphenylcyclopropenone (DPC). These receptors were obtained from a woman aged 60-70 years with alopecia areata. Some clones in this sample may be carry-over from other donors' samples. Both conserved end residues are trimmed from each CDR3. The order of the fields is V gene, J gene, CDR3 protein.

V gene: TRBV5-1; J gene: TRBJ2-7; CDR3 protein: ASSNQRLEEQY
V gene: TRBV18; J gene: TRBJ2-2; CDR3 protein: ASSPRTGWRSATGELF
V gene: TRBV4-2; J gene: TRBJ2-7; CDR3 protein: ASSPQTVGAAYEQY
V gene: TRBV29-1; J gene: TRBJ2-2; CDR3 protein: SGSLWPGELF
V gene: TRBV20-1; J gene: TRBJ1-1; CDR3 protein: SAIIPAGAMNTEAF
V gene: TRBV3-1; J gene: TRBJ1-3; CDR3 protein: ASSAPISGNTIY
V gene: TRBV3-1; J gene: TRBJ2-1; CDR3 protein: ASSQETAGSYNEQF
V gene: TRBV11-2; J gene: TRBJ1-1; CDR3 protein: ASSLDVRATEAF
V gene: TRBV2; J gene: TRBJ2-1; CDR3 protein: ASSGPQRGGYNEQF
V gene: TRBV7-9; J gene: TRBJ1-1; CDR3 protein: ASSSKGPTEAF
V gene: TRBV3-1; J gene: TRBJ2-7; CDR3 protein: ASSHRGLASYEQY
V gene: TRBV5-5; J gene: TRBJ1-2; CDR3 protein: ASSLAGRAVNYGYT
V gene: TRBV2; J gene: TRBJ2-1; CDR3 protein: ASNPVWNNEQF
V gene: TRBV15; J gene: TRBJ2-1; CDR3 protein: ATYGLAGSHNEQF
V gene: TRBV7-9; J gene: TRBJ1-2; CDR3 protein: ASIPWGDSPHPNYGYT
V gene: TRBV4-1; J gene: TRBJ1-1; CDR3 protein: ASSQEGTGGRNTEAF
V gene: TRBV24-1; J gene: TRBJ1-6; CDR3 protein: ATSDLQSGTGATCDH
V gene: TRBV11-2; J gene: TRBJ2-4; CDR3 protein: ASGNIQY
V gene: TRBV6-1; J gene: TRBJ2-2; CDR3 protein: ASRRDRWSNTGELF
V gene: TRBV3-1; J gene: TRBJ2-1; CDR3 protein: ASSQARDEQF
V gene: TRBV5-1; J gene: TRBJ1-4; CDR3 protein: ASSPGQGNNEKLF
V gene: TRBV2; J gene: TRBJ1-5; CDR3 protein: ASSEDYQPQH
V gene: TRBV7-9; J gene: TRBJ2-1; CDR3 protein: ASSLGGHSYNEQF
V gene: TRBV18; J gene: TRBJ1-1; CDR3 protein: ASSPQDIEDTEAF
V gene: TRBV5-1; J gene: TRBJ2-5; CDR3 protein: ASDTGERETQY
V gene: TRBV7-6; J gene: TRBJ2-2; CDR3 protein: ASSLWGANTGELF
V gene: TRBV24-1; J gene: TRBJ2-7; CDR3 protein: ATSDPTEKGSYEQY
V gene: TRBV5-4; J gene: TRBJ1-2; CDR3 protein: ASSNQGSNYGYT
V gene: TRBV6-5; J gene: TRBJ2-5; CDR3 protein: ASSYSSEAASGGKETQY
V gene: TRBV5-4; J gene: TRBJ2-3; CDR3 protein: ASSPGLAGYTDTQY
V gene: TRBV9; J gene: TRBJ2-3; CDR3 protein: ASSTGQTDTQY
V gene: TRBV6-1; J gene: TRBJ1-4; CDR3 protein: ASMRQGVGKLF
V gene: TRBV7-9; J gene: TRBJ1-2; CDR3 protein: ASSLGGGYYGYT
V gene: TRBV29-1; J gene: TRBJ1-1; CDR3 protein: SGGWGRTEAF
V gene: TRBV7-7; J gene: TRBJ2-3; CDR3 protein: ASSLDRGTDTQY
V gene: TRBV9; J gene: TRBJ2-7; CDR3 protein: ASSVGRRDYEQY
V gene: TRBV9; J gene: TRBJ2-1; CDR3 protein: ASSRGRGPLIWEQF
V gene: TRBV6-5; J gene: TRBJ2-3; CDR3 protein: ASSYGGWGTDTQY
V gene: TRBV10-3; J gene: TRBJ1-1; CDR3 protein: AIMGSQPTEAF
V gene: TRBV30; J gene: TRBJ1-6; CDR3 protein: AWGPGHFNSPLH
V gene: TRBV5-1; J gene: TRBJ2-3; CDR3 protein: ASSALRQGAGDTQY
V gene: TRBV12-3/TRBV12-4; J gene: TRBJ1-1; CDR3 protein: ASRRGDTEAF